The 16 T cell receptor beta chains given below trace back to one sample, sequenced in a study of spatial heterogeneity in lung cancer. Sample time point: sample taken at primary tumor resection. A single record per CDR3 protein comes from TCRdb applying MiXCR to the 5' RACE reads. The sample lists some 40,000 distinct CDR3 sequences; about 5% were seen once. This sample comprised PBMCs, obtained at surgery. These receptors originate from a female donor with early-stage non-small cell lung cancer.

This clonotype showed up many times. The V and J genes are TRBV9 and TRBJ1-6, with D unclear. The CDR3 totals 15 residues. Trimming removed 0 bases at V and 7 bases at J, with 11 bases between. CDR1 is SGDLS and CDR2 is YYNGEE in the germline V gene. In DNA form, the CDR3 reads TGTGCCAGCAGCGTAGGAAACCCCGGGAATTCACCCCTCCACTTT. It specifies CASSVGNPGNSPLHF. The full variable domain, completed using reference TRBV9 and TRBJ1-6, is DSGVTQTPKHLITATGQRVTLRCSPRSGDLSVYWYQQSLDQGLQFLIQYYNGEERAKGNILERFSAQQFPDLHSELNLSSLELGDSALYFCASSVGNPGNSPLHFGNGTRLTVT.

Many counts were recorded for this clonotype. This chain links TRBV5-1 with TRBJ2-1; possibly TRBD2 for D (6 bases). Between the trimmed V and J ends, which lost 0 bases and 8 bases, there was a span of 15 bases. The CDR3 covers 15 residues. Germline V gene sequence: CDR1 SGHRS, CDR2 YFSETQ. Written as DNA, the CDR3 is TGCGCCAGCAGCTTGGGCGGGACCCCCTCCGATGAGCAGTTCTTC. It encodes CASSLGGTPSDEQFF. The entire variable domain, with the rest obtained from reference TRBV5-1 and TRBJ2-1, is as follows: KAGVTQTPRYLIKTRGQQVTLSCSPISGHRSVSWYQQTPGQGLQFLFEYFSETQRNKGNFPGRFSGRQFSNSRSEMNVSTLELGDSALYLCASSLGGTPSDEQFFGPGTRLTVL.

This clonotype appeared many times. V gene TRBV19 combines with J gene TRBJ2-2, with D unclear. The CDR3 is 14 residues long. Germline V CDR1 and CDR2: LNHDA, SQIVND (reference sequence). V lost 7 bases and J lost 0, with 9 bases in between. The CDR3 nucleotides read TGTGCCAGTACCACCGGCACGAACACCGGGGAGCTGTTTTTT. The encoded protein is CASTTGTNTGELFF.

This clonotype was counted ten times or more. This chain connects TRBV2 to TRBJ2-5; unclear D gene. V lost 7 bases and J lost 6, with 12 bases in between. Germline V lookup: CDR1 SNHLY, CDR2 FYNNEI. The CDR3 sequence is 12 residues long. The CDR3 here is CASMTTGQTQYF. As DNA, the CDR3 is TGTGCCAGCATGACCACCGGTCAGACCCAGTACTTC.

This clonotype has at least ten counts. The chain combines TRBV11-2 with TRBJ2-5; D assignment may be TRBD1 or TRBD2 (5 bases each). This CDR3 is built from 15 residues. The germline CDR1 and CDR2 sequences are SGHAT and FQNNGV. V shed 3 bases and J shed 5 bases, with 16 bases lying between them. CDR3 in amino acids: CASSFVAGSSETQYF. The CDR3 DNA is TGTGCCAGCAGCTTCGTCGCAGGGAGTAGTGAGACCCAGTACTTC.

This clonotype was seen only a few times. CDR3 nucleotides: TGTGCCAGCAGTTACGACAGGAAACCCTACGAGCAGTACTTC. Residues: CASSYDRKPYEQYF. V usage is TRBV6-5 and J usage is TRBJ2-7, with a tentative D call TRBD1 (6 bases). Trimming cost V 2 bases and J 2 bases, with 10 bases left between them. The CDR3 has 14 amino acids. Germline-derived CDR1 and CDR2 are MNHEY and SVGAGI.

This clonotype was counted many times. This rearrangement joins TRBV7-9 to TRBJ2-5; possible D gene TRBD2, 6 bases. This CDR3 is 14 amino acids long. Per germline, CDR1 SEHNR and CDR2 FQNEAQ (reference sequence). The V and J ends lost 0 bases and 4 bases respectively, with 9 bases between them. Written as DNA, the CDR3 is TGTGCCAGCAGCTTAGCCGGGGGTCTAGAGACCCAGTACTTC. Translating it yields CASSLAGGLETQYF.

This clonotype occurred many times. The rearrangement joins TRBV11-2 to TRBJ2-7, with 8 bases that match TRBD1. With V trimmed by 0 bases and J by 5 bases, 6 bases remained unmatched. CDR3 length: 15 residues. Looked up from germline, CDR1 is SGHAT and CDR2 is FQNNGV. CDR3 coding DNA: TGTGCCAGCAGCTTAGAACGCAGGGGGCGGAACGAGCAGTACTTC. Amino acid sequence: CASSLERRGRNEQYF.

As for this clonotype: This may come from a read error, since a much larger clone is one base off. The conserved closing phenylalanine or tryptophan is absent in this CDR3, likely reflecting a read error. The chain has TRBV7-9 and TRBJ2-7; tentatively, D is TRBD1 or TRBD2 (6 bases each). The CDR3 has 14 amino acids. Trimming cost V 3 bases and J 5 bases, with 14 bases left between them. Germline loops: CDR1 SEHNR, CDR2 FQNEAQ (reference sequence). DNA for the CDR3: TGTGCCAGCAGCTTGCAGGGGCCGGGAGACGAGCAGTACCTC. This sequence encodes CASSLQGPGDEQYL.

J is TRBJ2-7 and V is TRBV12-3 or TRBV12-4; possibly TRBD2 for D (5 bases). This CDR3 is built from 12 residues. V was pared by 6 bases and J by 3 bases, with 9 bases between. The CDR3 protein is CASSAGHYEQYF. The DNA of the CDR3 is TGTGCCAGCAGCGCGGGCCACTACGAGCAGTACTTC.

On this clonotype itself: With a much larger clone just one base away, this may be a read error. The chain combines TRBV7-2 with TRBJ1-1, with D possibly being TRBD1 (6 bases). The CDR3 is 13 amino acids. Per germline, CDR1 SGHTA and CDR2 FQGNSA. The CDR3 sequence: CASSAQGNTEASF. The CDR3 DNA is TGTGCCAGCAGCGCCCAGGGGAACACTGAAGCTTCCTTT.

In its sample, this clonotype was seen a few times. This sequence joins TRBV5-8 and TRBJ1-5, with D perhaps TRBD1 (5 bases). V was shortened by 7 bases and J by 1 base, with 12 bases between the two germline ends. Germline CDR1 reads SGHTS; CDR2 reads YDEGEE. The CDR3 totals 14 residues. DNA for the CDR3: TGTGCCAGCGGACCGGGACTGAGCAATCAGCCCCAGCATTTT. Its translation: CASGPGLSNQPQHF.

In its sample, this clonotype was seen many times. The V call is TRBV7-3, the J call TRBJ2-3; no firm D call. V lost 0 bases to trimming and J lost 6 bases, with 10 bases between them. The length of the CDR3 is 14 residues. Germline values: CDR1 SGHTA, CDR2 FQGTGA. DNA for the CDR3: TGTGCCAGCAGCTTAACTCGAAGTTGGGATACGCAGTATTTT. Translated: CASSLTRSWDTQYF.

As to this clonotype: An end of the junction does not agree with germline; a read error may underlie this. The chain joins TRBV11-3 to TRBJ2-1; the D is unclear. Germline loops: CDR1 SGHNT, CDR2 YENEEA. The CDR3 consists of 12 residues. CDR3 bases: TGTGCCAGCAGCTATCCGACCACTGAGCGGTTCTTC. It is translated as CASSYPTTERFF.

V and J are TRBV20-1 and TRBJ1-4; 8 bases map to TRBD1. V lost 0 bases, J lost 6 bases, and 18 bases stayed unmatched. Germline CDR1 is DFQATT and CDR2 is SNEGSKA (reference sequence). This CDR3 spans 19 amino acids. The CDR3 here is CSARDITRQGLGGDEKLFF. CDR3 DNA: TGCAGTGCTAGAGATATCACCCGACAGGGGCTCGGAGGGGATGAAAAACTGTTTTTT.

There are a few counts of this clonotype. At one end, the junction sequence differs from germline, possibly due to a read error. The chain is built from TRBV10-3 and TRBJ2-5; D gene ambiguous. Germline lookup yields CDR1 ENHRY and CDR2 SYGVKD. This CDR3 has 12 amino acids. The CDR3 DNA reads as TGTGCCATCAGTGAGCCCTCCCGGACCCGGTACTTC. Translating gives CAISEPSRTRYF.